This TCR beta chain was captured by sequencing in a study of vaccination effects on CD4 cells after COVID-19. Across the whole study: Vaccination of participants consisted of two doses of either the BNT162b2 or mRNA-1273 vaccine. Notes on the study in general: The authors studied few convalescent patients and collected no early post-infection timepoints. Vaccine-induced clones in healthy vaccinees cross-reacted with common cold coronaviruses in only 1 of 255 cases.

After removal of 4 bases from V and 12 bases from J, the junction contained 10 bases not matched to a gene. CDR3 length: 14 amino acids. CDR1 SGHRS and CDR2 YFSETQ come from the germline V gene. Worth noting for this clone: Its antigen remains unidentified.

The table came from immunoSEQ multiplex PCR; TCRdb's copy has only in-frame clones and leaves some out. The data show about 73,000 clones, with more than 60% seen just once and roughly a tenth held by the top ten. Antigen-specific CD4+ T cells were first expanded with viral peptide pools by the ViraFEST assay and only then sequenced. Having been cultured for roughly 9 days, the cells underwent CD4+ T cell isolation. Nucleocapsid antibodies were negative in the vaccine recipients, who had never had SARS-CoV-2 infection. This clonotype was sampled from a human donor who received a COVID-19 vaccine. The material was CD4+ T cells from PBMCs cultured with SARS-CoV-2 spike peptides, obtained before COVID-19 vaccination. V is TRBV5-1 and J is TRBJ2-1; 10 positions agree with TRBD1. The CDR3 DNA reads TGCGCCAGCAGCGGGGGACAGGGGTCCTCCGGGCAGTTCTTC. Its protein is CASSGGQGSSGQFF. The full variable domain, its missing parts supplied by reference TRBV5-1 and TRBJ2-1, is KAGVTQTPRYLIKTRGQQVTLSCSPISGHRSVSWYQQTPGQGLQFLFEYFSETQRNKGNFPGRFSGRQFSNSRSEMNVSTLELGDSALYLCASSGGQGSSGQFFGPGTRLTVL.